This T cell receptor beta chain comes out of a study of blood T cell repertoires in COVID-19. Study overall: Acute-phase and convalescent COVID-19 samples originated in the United States, Italy and Spain. T cells, B-cell-depleted T cells, or PBMCs supplied cDNA or gDNA.

Patients at the Seattle site were enrolled during active infection and followed longitudinally. This CDR3 has 13 amino acids. Trimming cost V 5 bases and J 5 bases; bases outside gene matches: 1. The V gene's germline CDR1 is SEHNR and CDR2 FQNEAQ (reference sequence). Per the original data handling: Estimated nucleated cell counts came from reference gene primer amplification. The assay was immunoSEQ multiplex PCR, and TCRdb's table has in-frame clones only and misses some. For V, J and clone size, that table is used; D and trimming come from the DNA. In the table there are about 500,000 clones, roughly 89% of which are singletons.

This chain joins TRBV7-9 and TRBJ2-2, with 8 bases matching TRBD2. Sequenced: peripheral blood. The TCR sequence derives from a young man with COVID-19, enrolled during active disease. The CDR3 sequence is CASSPGGTGELFF. In DNA form, the CDR3 reads TGTGCCAGCAGCCCGGGAGGGACCGGGGAGCTGTTTTTT.